The rows below give T cell receptor beta chains drawn from one sample of a study of human T cells and chemical hapten exposure. TCRdb re-analysed the RACE reads in MiXCR, keeping a single row per CDR3 protein. The data contain 25,000 to 35,000 distinct CDR3 sequences, over 4.5% of them seen just once; the ten biggest clones take up 5.6%. Sequencing was performed on whole blood, taken in connection with sensitization to the hapten diphenylcyclopropenone (DPC). All receptors come from a man aged 30 to 39 with alopecia areata. Some clones in this sample may be carry-over from other donors' samples. The CDR3 runs from the conserved cysteine through the conserved F or W. The D gene is left open where the match is weak. The size field is filled for only some rows; it gives once, few, many or a size class.

J gene: TRBJ2-7
clone size: many
D gene: TRBD2
V gene: TRBV30
CDR3 protein: CAWRSTSGASYEQYF
CDR3 DNA: TGTGCCTGGAGATCGACTAGCGGGGCCTCCTACGAGCAGTACTTC

J gene: TRBJ2-1
clone size: many
D gene: -
V gene: TRBV28
CDR3 protein: CASSLLRTEQFF
CDR3 DNA: TGTGCCAGCAGTCTTTTAAGGACGGAGCAGTTCTTC

J gene: TRBJ2-7
clone size: many
D gene: -
V gene: TRBV29-1
CDR3 protein: CSVAQGYEQYF
CDR3 DNA: TGCAGCGTTGCGCAGGGCTACGAGCAGTACTTC

J gene: TRBJ1-1
clone size: many
D gene: -
V gene: TRBV14
CDR3 protein: CASSQQLEAFF
CDR3 DNA: TGTGCCAGCAGCCAACAGCTCGAAGCTTTCTTT

J gene: TRBJ2-1
clone size: many
D gene: TRBD2
V gene: TRBV4-1
CDR3 protein: CASSQDSTSGGDNEQFF
CDR3 DNA: TGCGCCAGCAGCCAAGATTCGACTAGCGGGGGGGACAATGAGCAGTTCTTC

J gene: TRBJ2-1
clone size: many
D gene: -
V gene: TRBV29-1
CDR3 protein: CSVELDSGSSYNEQFF
CDR3 DNA: TGCAGCGTTGAACTCGACTCTGGGAGCTCCTACAATGAGCAGTTCTTC

J gene: TRBJ2-5
clone size: many
D gene: -
V gene: TRBV20-1
CDR3 protein: CSVRRQETQYF
CDR3 DNA: TGCAGTGTACGCCGGCAAGAGACCCAGTACTTC

J gene: TRBJ1-2
clone size: many
D gene: -
V gene: TRBV20-1
CDR3 protein: CSASLPGFSYTF
CDR3 DNA: TGCAGTGCTAGCCTGCCAGGGTTTAGCTACACCTTC

J gene: TRBJ1-4
clone size: many
D gene: -
V gene: TRBV7-2
CDR3 protein: CASSLATGANEKLFF
CDR3 DNA: TGTGCCAGCAGCTTAGCGACAGGCGCTAATGAAAAACTGTTTTTT

J gene: TRBJ2-7
clone size: medium-sized
D gene: TRBD1
V gene: TRBV7-9
CDR3 protein: CATSDGTGHEQYF
CDR3 DNA: TGTGCCACGTCAGATGGGACAGGCCACGAGCAGTACTTC

J gene: TRBJ1-3
clone size: many
D gene: -
V gene: TRBV15
CDR3 protein: CATRVGGVGNTIYF
CDR3 DNA: TGTGCCACCAGAGTTGGGGGCGTTGGAAACACCATATATTTT

J gene: TRBJ2-6
clone size: many
D gene: -
V gene: TRBV11-3
CDR3 protein: CASSPGGFSSGANVLTF
CDR3 DNA: TGTGCCAGCAGCCCAGGAGGATTCAGCTCTGGGGCCAACGTCCTGACTTTC

J gene: TRBJ1-2
clone size: many
D gene: TRBD1
V gene: TRBV6-5
CDR3 protein: CASSLAGGDYGYTF
CDR3 DNA: TGTGCCAGCAGTCTTGCAGGGGGCGACTATGGCTACACCTTC

J gene: TRBJ2-7
clone size: few
D gene: -
V gene: TRBV4-3
CDR3 protein: CASSLSWGEGDEQYF
CDR3 DNA: TGCGCCAGCAGCCTGTCGTGGGGGGAGGGGGACGAGCAGTACTTC

J gene: TRBJ2-5
clone size: medium-sized
D gene: TRBD1
V gene: TRBV7-2
CDR3 protein: CASSFRDRQETQYF
CDR3 DNA: TGTGCCAGCAGCTTCCGGGACAGGCAAGAGACCCAGTACTTC

J gene: TRBJ1-4
clone size: many
D gene: -
V gene: TRBV9
CDR3 protein: CASSAGDLVVEKLFF
CDR3 DNA: TGTGCCAGCAGCGCCGGCGATCTCGTCGTTGAAAAACTGTTTTTT

J gene: TRBJ2-3
clone size: many
D gene: -
V gene: TRBV5-4
CDR3 protein: CASSLDQLPSTDTQYF
CDR3 DNA: TGTGCCAGCAGCTTGGATCAGCTTCCTAGCACAGATACGCAGTATTTT

J gene: TRBJ2-2
clone size: -
D gene: -
V gene: TRBV6-2/TRBV6-3
CDR3 protein: CASSSLTNTGELFF
CDR3 DNA: TGTGCCAGCAGTAGTCTCACTAACACCGGGGAGCTGTTTTTT

J gene: TRBJ1-3
clone size: few
D gene: -
V gene: TRBV6-5
CDR3 protein: CASSYSSPGEGTIYF
CDR3 DNA: TGTGCCAGCAGTTACTCGTCCCCAGGGGAAGGCACCATATATTTT

J gene: TRBJ1-4
clone size: many
D gene: TRBD1
V gene: TRBV29-1
CDR3 protein: CSVGDRANEKLFF
CDR3 DNA: TGCAGCGTCGGGGACAGGGCTAATGAAAAACTGTTTTTT

J gene: TRBJ1-5
clone size: -
D gene: -
V gene: TRBV4-3
CDR3 protein: CASSQDSSNQPQHF
CDR3 DNA: TGCGCCAGCAGCCAAGATTCTTCCAATCAGCCCCAGCATTTT

J gene: TRBJ2-1
clone size: many
D gene: -
V gene: TRBV27
CDR3 protein: CASSLGTLSYNEQFF
CDR3 DNA: TGTGCCAGCAGTTTGGGGACCCTCTCCTACAATGAGCAGTTCTTC

J gene: TRBJ2-7
clone size: many
D gene: TRBD2
V gene: TRBV19
CDR3 protein: CASSMGGTATYEQYF
CDR3 DNA: TGTGCCAGTAGTATGGGAGGGACCGCAACCTACGAGCAGTACTTC

J gene: TRBJ2-3
clone size: many
D gene: TRBD1
V gene: TRBV6-4
CDR3 protein: CASMRDRGDTQYF
CDR3 DNA: TGTGCCAGCATGAGGGACAGGGGAGATACGCAGTATTTT

J gene: TRBJ2-2
clone size: many
D gene: TRBD1
V gene: TRBV20-1
CDR3 protein: CSAMGQITGELFF
CDR3 DNA: TGCAGTGCCATGGGACAGATCACCGGGGAGCTGTTTTTT

J gene: TRBJ2-2
clone size: many
D gene: -
V gene: TRBV20-1
CDR3 protein: CSARHQYTGTGELFF
CDR3 DNA: TGCAGTGCTAGACACCAATACACGGGCACCGGGGAGCTGTTTTTT

J gene: TRBJ2-1
clone size: many
D gene: -
V gene: TRBV2
CDR3 protein: CASAGSTEQFF
CDR3 DNA: TGTGCCAGCGCCGGCTCTACTGAGCAGTTCTTC